These T cell receptor beta chains were read from a single sample in a study of early T cells in non-severe SARS-CoV-2 infection. TCRdb analysed the 5' RACE reads with MiXCR anew, one entry per CDR3 protein. The sample contains some 91,000 distinct CDR3 sequences, approximately 13% of which appear only once. The sequencing sample was made of whole blood. The receptor set was obtained from an adult who was a healthcare worker with PCR-confirmed SARS-CoV-2 infection or an uninfected control (not recorded which). Each CDR3 is given with its conserved first and last residue. D genes are given only for firm matches. Clone size appears in some rows only: once, few, many, or a class for an expanded clone.

d_call: TRBD2
j_call: TRBJ2-1
v_call: TRBV14
clone_size: few
cdr3_nt: TGTGCCAGCAGCCATCCCCCTAGCGGGGGCGAGCAGTTCTTC
cdr3_aa: CASSHPPSGGEQFF

d_call: TRBD2
j_call: TRBJ2-1
v_call: TRBV11-2
clone_size: NA
cdr3_nt: TGTGCCAGCAGTTCGGGTAGCGGGGTTTACAATGAGCAGTTCTTC
cdr3_aa: CASSSGSGVYNEQFF

d_call: TRBD1
j_call: TRBJ2-7
v_call: TRBV20-1
clone_size: few
cdr3_nt: TGCAGTGGGGCTCTCGGGACAGGCCGGGCCGAGCAGTACTTC
cdr3_aa: CSGALGTGRAEQYF

d_call: TRBD1
j_call: TRBJ1-2
v_call: TRBV2
clone_size: few
cdr3_nt: TGTGCCAGCAGTCGGACAGGGGGTCCTCTTGGCTACACCTTC
cdr3_aa: CASSRTGGPLGYTF

d_call: TRBD1
j_call: TRBJ2-4
v_call: TRBV12-3/TRBV12-4
clone_size: few
cdr3_nt: TGTGCCAGCAGTCCTGGGACAGGGAACATTCAGTACTTC
cdr3_aa: CASSPGTGNIQYF

d_call: NA
j_call: TRBJ1-3
v_call: TRBV6-1
clone_size: few
cdr3_nt: TGTGCCAGCAGTAGAAAAGACAGCTCTGGAAACACCATATATTTT
cdr3_aa: CASSRKDSSGNTIYF

d_call: TRBD2
j_call: TRBJ2-3
v_call: TRBV7-2
clone_size: many
cdr3_nt: TGTGCCAGCAGCTTAGGACGACTAGCGGGGGGAACAGATACGCAGTATTTT
cdr3_aa: CASSLGRLAGGTDTQYF

d_call: TRBD1
j_call: TRBJ2-3
v_call: TRBV3-1
clone_size: few
cdr3_nt: TGTGCCAGCCGGACAGGGTGGACAGATACGCAGTATTTT
cdr3_aa: CASRTGWTDTQYF

d_call: NA
j_call: TRBJ2-3
v_call: TRBV11-2
clone_size: many
cdr3_nt: TGTGCCAGCAGCCTCCTATTGGGGAGGATGGGGACAGATACGCAGTATTTT
cdr3_aa: CASSLLLGRMGTDTQYF

d_call: NA
j_call: TRBJ2-3
v_call: TRBV7-3
clone_size: many
cdr3_nt: TGTGCCAGCAGTCCCAGTGGGGCAGATACGCAGTATTTT
cdr3_aa: CASSPSGADTQYF

d_call: NA
j_call: TRBJ2-3
v_call: TRBV2
clone_size: many
cdr3_nt: TGTGCCAGCAGTGAACGCCAGGGCACAGATACGCAGTATTTT
cdr3_aa: CASSERQGTDTQYF

d_call: NA
j_call: TRBJ2-1
v_call: TRBV21-1
clone_size: NA
cdr3_nt: NA
cdr3_aa: CASSKVGGGNEQFF

d_call: NA
j_call: TRBJ2-1
v_call: TRBV7-6
clone_size: few
cdr3_nt: TGTGCCAGCAGCTTAGTTGGGTATTCAACATACAATGAGCAGTTCTTC
cdr3_aa: CASSLVGYSTYNEQFF

d_call: TRBD2
j_call: TRBJ2-3
v_call: TRBV28
clone_size: many
cdr3_nt: TGTGCCAGCAGGCCCTCACTAGCGGGGGAGAGCACAGATACGCAGTATTTT
cdr3_aa: CASRPSLAGESTDTQYF

d_call: NA
j_call: TRBJ1-5
v_call: TRBV12-3/TRBV12-4
clone_size: many
cdr3_nt: TGTGCCAGCAGTTTAGCGCTAGGGGAACAGCCCCAGCATTTT
cdr3_aa: CASSLALGEQPQHF

d_call: NA
j_call: TRBJ2-2
v_call: TRBV7-2
clone_size: many
cdr3_nt: TGTGCCAGCAACCAAGGGGCCAACACCGGGGAGCTGTTTTTT
cdr3_aa: CASNQGANTGELFF

d_call: TRBD1
j_call: TRBJ2-1
v_call: TRBV5-1
clone_size: many
cdr3_nt: TGCGCCAGCAGCTCCCGGCCGCCGGGACAGGGTGACAATGAGCAGTTCTTC
cdr3_aa: CASSSRPPGQGDNEQFF

d_call: NA
j_call: TRBJ2-2
v_call: TRBV7-2
clone_size: many
cdr3_nt: TGTGCCAGCAGCTTATCTGCGGTCGGGCGAACCGGGGAGCTGTTTTTT
cdr3_aa: CASSLSAVGRTGELFF

d_call: NA
j_call: TRBJ1-2
v_call: TRBV20-1
clone_size: many
cdr3_nt: TGCAGTGCTAGAGATCAGGGAGGGGAAGGCTATGGCTACACCTTC
cdr3_aa: CSARDQGGEGYGYTF

d_call: NA
j_call: TRBJ2-5
v_call: TRBV7-2
clone_size: NA
cdr3_nt: TGTGCCAGCAGGGGCCAAGAGACCCAGTACTTC
cdr3_aa: CASRGQETQYF

d_call: NA
j_call: TRBJ1-4
v_call: TRBV20-1
clone_size: many
cdr3_nt: TGCAGTGCTAGACCCGACGATTACGAAAAACTGTTTTTT
cdr3_aa: CSARPDDYEKLFF

d_call: TRBD1
j_call: TRBJ2-7
v_call: TRBV7-2
clone_size: few
cdr3_nt: TGTGCCAGCAGCTTAGAAGGCAGGGGGTCGGGCGAGCAGTACTTC
cdr3_aa: CASSLEGRGSGEQYF

d_call: NA
j_call: TRBJ2-1
v_call: TRBV2
clone_size: few
cdr3_nt: TGTGCCAGCAGTGAGAATCTTCTCAATGAGCAGTTCTTC
cdr3_aa: CASSENLLNEQFF

d_call: NA
j_call: TRBJ1-2
v_call: TRBV7-2
clone_size: few
cdr3_nt: TGTGCCAGCAGCTTAGAAATCTATGGCTACACCTTC
cdr3_aa: CASSLEIYGYTF

d_call: NA
j_call: TRBJ2-2
v_call: TRBV4-3
clone_size: many
cdr3_nt: TGCGCCAGCAGCCAACGTACGAACACCGGGGAGCTGTTTTTT
cdr3_aa: CASSQRTNTGELFF

d_call: NA
j_call: TRBJ2-2
v_call: TRBV18
clone_size: few
cdr3_nt: TGTGCCAGCTCACCAGGGTCAGGCCGCACCGGGGAGCTGTTTTTT
cdr3_aa: CASSPGSGRTGELFF

d_call: NA
j_call: TRBJ1-5
v_call: TRBV20-1
clone_size: many
cdr3_nt: TGCAGTGCTAGAGTGGCACCTCAGCCCCAGCATTTT
cdr3_aa: CSARVAPQPQHF

d_call: TRBD1
j_call: TRBJ1-3
v_call: TRBV4-1
clone_size: NA
cdr3_nt: TGCGCCAGCAGCTACCAGGGACAGGGGGCTGGAAACACCATATATTTT
cdr3_aa: CASSYQGQGAGNTIYF

d_call: NA
j_call: TRBJ1-5
v_call: TRBV4-1
clone_size: NA
cdr3_nt: TGCGCCAGCAGCCAAGGTCAGGGTGGCAATCAGCCCCAGCATTTT
cdr3_aa: CASSQGQGGNQPQHF

d_call: NA
j_call: TRBJ2-7
v_call: TRBV2
clone_size: NA
cdr3_nt: TGTGCCAGCAACAGAGGAAACGAGCAGTACTTC
cdr3_aa: CASNRGNEQYF

d_call: TRBD1
j_call: TRBJ1-2
v_call: TRBV7-3
clone_size: few
cdr3_nt: TGTGCCAGCAGCTTGACCGGGACAGATAACTATGGCTACACCTTC
cdr3_aa: CASSLTGTDNYGYTF

d_call: NA
j_call: TRBJ1-6
v_call: TRBV11-1
clone_size: many
cdr3_nt: TGTGCCAGCAGCTTCCAGGGAAATTCACCCCTCCACTTT
cdr3_aa: CASSFQGNSPLHF

d_call: TRBD1
j_call: TRBJ1-5
v_call: TRBV7-9
clone_size: once
cdr3_nt: TGTGCCAGCAGCTCAGAAGGACAGGGAGGCCAGCCCCAGCATTTT
cdr3_aa: CASSSEGQGGQPQHF

d_call: NA
j_call: TRBJ1-1
v_call: TRBV5-6
clone_size: few
cdr3_nt: TGTGCCAGCAGCTTGTTTCGTTTGAGGGACACTGAAGCTTTCTTT
cdr3_aa: CASSLFRLRDTEAFF

d_call: NA
j_call: TRBJ1-1
v_call: TRBV11-2
clone_size: many
cdr3_nt: TGTGCCAGCAGCCCAGCTGTGGGGGTTAGGTCAGCTTTCTTT
cdr3_aa: CASSPAVGVRSAFF

d_call: NA
j_call: TRBJ1-1
v_call: TRBV6-5
clone_size: many
cdr3_nt: TGTGCCAGCAGTTACTCACCGGTTGGAGACACTGAAGCTTTCTTT
cdr3_aa: CASSYSPVGDTEAFF

d_call: TRBD1
j_call: TRBJ1-2
v_call: TRBV29-1
clone_size: many
cdr3_nt: TGCAGCGTTGAAAAAAGACAGGGGAACTATGGCTACACCTTC
cdr3_aa: CSVEKRQGNYGYTF

d_call: TRBD1
j_call: TRBJ2-1
v_call: TRBV5-6
clone_size: few
cdr3_nt: TGTGCCAGCAGCTTACGCCGGGACAGGGGATTGAATGAGCAGTTCTTC
cdr3_aa: CASSLRRDRGLNEQFF

d_call: TRBD1
j_call: TRBJ2-5
v_call: TRBV5-8
clone_size: NA
cdr3_nt: TGTGCCAGCAGCTCTCGAACGACAGGGGGCCGAGAGACCCAGTACTTC
cdr3_aa: CASSSRTTGGRETQYF

d_call: NA
j_call: TRBJ2-1
v_call: TRBV10-2
clone_size: many
cdr3_nt: TGCGCCAGTCAGTCCAGTACGAGGGTGAATGAGCAGTTCTTC
cdr3_aa: CASQSSTRVNEQFF

d_call: TRBD1
j_call: TRBJ2-2
v_call: TRBV12-3/TRBV12-4
clone_size: many
cdr3_nt: TGTGCCAGCAGTCCCGGGACAGGGGTTTCCGGGGAGCTGTTTTTT
cdr3_aa: CASSPGTGVSGELFF

d_call: TRBD1
j_call: TRBJ2-7
v_call: TRBV4-1
clone_size: few
cdr3_nt: TGCGCCAGCAGCCACGGGACAGGGGTCTACGAGCAGTACTTC
cdr3_aa: CASSHGTGVYEQYF

d_call: NA
j_call: TRBJ1-1
v_call: TRBV15
clone_size: many
cdr3_nt: TGTGCCACCAGCGGGTCGGGGGTGATGAACACTGAAGCTTTCTTT
cdr3_aa: CATSGSGVMNTEAFF

d_call: NA
j_call: TRBJ1-1
v_call: TRBV7-2
clone_size: few
cdr3_nt: TGTGCCAGCAGCTCCTCATCGAACACTGAAGCTTTCTTT
cdr3_aa: CASSSSSNTEAFF

d_call: NA
j_call: TRBJ1-1
v_call: TRBV2
clone_size: few
cdr3_nt: TGTGCCAGCGGAGGGAGTGACACTGAAGCTTTCTTT
cdr3_aa: CASGGSDTEAFF

d_call: NA
j_call: TRBJ1-4
v_call: TRBV12-3/TRBV12-4
clone_size: many
cdr3_nt: TGTGCCAGCAGTGTTAAGGCTGTTTCGGGTGAAAAACTGTTTTTT
cdr3_aa: CASSVKAVSGEKLFF

d_call: NA
j_call: TRBJ2-5
v_call: TRBV7-7
clone_size: few
cdr3_nt: TGTGCCAGCAGTTCGGGGACAAGCCCCCAAGAGACCCAGTACTTC
cdr3_aa: CASSSGTSPQETQYF

d_call: TRBD2
j_call: TRBJ2-3
v_call: TRBV29-1
clone_size: few
cdr3_nt: TGCAGCGTTGAAGCTGCTGGCGGGGGGGCCACAGATACGCAGTATTTT
cdr3_aa: CSVEAAGGGATDTQYF

d_call: NA
j_call: TRBJ1-1
v_call: TRBV29-1
clone_size: many
cdr3_nt: TGCAGCGTCACATACACTGAAGCTTTCTTT
cdr3_aa: CSVTYTEAFF

d_call: NA
j_call: TRBJ2-6
v_call: TRBV25-1
clone_size: NA
cdr3_nt: TGTGCCAGCAGTGAATGGGAAGGCTCTGGGGCCAACGTCCTGACTTTC
cdr3_aa: CASSEWEGSGANVLTF

d_call: TRBD1
j_call: TRBJ2-1
v_call: TRBV20-1
clone_size: many
cdr3_nt: TGCAGTGCCACAACAGGGGGTAGGGGCAATGAGCAGTTCTTC
cdr3_aa: CSATTGGRGNEQFF

d_call: TRBD2
j_call: TRBJ2-3
v_call: TRBV20-1
clone_size: many
cdr3_nt: TGCAGTGCTACCCTGACTAGCGGGGGGACAGATACGCAGTATTTT
cdr3_aa: CSATLTSGGTDTQYF

d_call: TRBD2
j_call: TRBJ2-5
v_call: TRBV25-1
clone_size: NA
cdr3_nt: TGTGCCAGCAGCCTAGCGGGGGGGTCGACCCAGTACTTC
cdr3_aa: CASSLAGGSTQYF

d_call: NA
j_call: TRBJ2-5
v_call: TRBV28
clone_size: NA
cdr3_nt: TGTGCCAGCGCGGCGAGAAGCCCCTCCCAAGAGACCCAGTACTTC
cdr3_aa: CASAARSPSQETQYF